The 6 T cell receptor beta chains below come from one sample, sequenced in a study of blood T cell repertoires in COVID-19. Only in-frame clones appear in the TCRdb table, and some are missing; sequencing was by immunoSEQ multiplex PCR. The sample has about 59,000 clones, around 73% seen once. Sequencing was carried out using peripheral blood. The receptors were sampled from an elderly man with acute or convalescent COVID-19.

The chain uses TRBV19 and TRBJ2-7, with TRBD1 identical over 10 bases. The germline V gene has CDR1 LNHDA and CDR2 SQIVND (reference sequence). After removal of 6 bases from V and 3 bases from J, the junction contained 5 bases not matched to a gene. CDR3 length: 14 residues. CDR3 sequence: CASSRTGGVYEQYF. CDR3 bases: TGTGCCAGTAGCCGGACAGGGGGAGTCTACGAGCAGTACTTC.

The V gene is TRBV11-3, the J gene TRBJ1-5; 7 bases are a match to TRBD1. Per the germline V gene, CDR1 is SGHNT and CDR2 is YENEEA. V shed 1 base, J shed 0 bases, and the junction held 9 bases outside the gene matches. This CDR3 has 18 residues. The CDR3 spells CASSLAPGQSFSNQPQHF. The CDR3 DNA reads as TGTGCCAGCAGCTTAGCCCCGGGACAGTCATTTAGCAATCAGCCCCAGCATTTT.

This rearrangement joins TRBV5-8 to TRBJ1-1; 9 bases fit TRBD1. CDR1 SGHTS and CDR2 YDEGEE come from the germline V gene. This CDR3 contains 14 residues. The trim removed 4 bases at V and 7 bases at J, leaving 8 bases unmatched. The CDR3 reads CASSRSGQGFEAFF. For the CDR3, the DNA is TGTGCCAGCAGCCGCTCAGGACAGGGGTTTGAAGCTTTCTTT.

V gene TRBV20-1 combines with J gene TRBJ2-3; D may be TRBD2 (5 bases). This CDR3 spans 15 amino acids. The V end lost 3 bases, the J end lost 1 base, and 14 bases lay between the germline ends. Germline V gene sequence: CDR1 DFQATT, CDR2 SNEGSKA (reference sequence). CDR3 sequence reads: CSASESGLGTDTQYF. In DNA form, the CDR3 reads TGCAGTGCTAGTGAGAGCGGTCTGGGCACAGATACGCAGTATTTT.

J is TRBJ2-1 and V is TRBV7-2; 8 nucleotides match TRBD2. CDR1 is SGHTA, CDR2 FQGNSA, per germline. With V trimmed by 5 bases and J by 9 bases, 15 bases remained unmatched. This CDR3 has 16 amino acids. The CDR3 DNA is TGTGCCAGCAGCCAAACCGGGACTAGAGTTTCAGGTGAGCAGTTCTTC. This gives the protein CASSQTGTRVSGEQFF. Filled out from reference TRBV7-2 and TRBJ2-1, the complete variable domain reads GAGVSQSPSNKVTEKGKDVELRCDPISGHTALYWYRQSLGQGLEFLIYFQGNSAPDKSGLPSDRFSAERTGGSVSTLTIQRTQQEDSAVYLCASSQTGTRVSGEQFFGPGTRLTVL.

The V call is TRBV3-1 (or the pseudogene TRBV3-2), the J call TRBJ1-1; TRBD1 might be the D (5 bases). CDR3 length equals 13 residues. The germline V gene encodes CDR1 LGHDT and CDR2 YNNKEL (reference sequence). Trimming left V 3 bases short and J 1 base short, with 6 bases between. DNA for the CDR3: TGTGCCAGCAGCCAGGGGGGGAACACTGAAGCTTTCTTT. Translation: CASSQGGNTEAFF.